This TCR beta chain was found in a study of regulatory T cells in long-lasting Graves disease. Study outcomes and limitations: Only a small sample size was used, which may have cut accuracy.

With iRepertoire HTBI primers and Arm-PCR of CDR3 regions, TCR beta libraries were built. From the multiplex PCR reads, TCRdb called clonotypes with MiXCR, one entry per CDR3 protein. The sample lists approximately 310,000 distinct CDR3 sequences, over 15% occurring once. Trimming removed 1 base at V and 5 bases at J, with 14 bases between. The germline V gene encodes CDR1 LGHDT and CDR2 YNNKEL (reference sequence). The CDR3 extends over 15 amino acids. Documented time point: newly diagnosed GD, antithyroid drugs for less than 3 months. The TCR library was made from RNA extracted from PBMCs. This clonotype was detected only a few times. Its antigen is not identified.

This rearrangement joins TRBV3-1 to TRBJ2-5; TRBD2 might be the D (6 bases). The TCR sequence derives from a female donor with Graves disease. Source: peripheral blood mononuclear cells (PBMCs), taken at new diagnosis, from a patient treated with antithyroid drugs. For the CDR3, the DNA is TGTGCCAGCAGCCAAGGGAGGGCACGCGCCGAGACCCAGTACTTC. Translation gives CASSQGRARAETQYF.